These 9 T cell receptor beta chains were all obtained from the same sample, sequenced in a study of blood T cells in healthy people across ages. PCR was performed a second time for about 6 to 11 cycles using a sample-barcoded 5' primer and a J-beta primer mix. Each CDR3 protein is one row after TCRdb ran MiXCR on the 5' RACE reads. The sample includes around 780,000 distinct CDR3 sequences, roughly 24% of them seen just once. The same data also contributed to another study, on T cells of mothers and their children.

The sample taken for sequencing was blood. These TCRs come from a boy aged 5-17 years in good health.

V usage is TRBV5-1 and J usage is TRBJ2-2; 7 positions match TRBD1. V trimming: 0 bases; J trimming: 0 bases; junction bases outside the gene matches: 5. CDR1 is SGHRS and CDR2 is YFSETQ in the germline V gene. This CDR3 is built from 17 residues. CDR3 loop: CASSLARQGANTGELFF. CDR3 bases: TGCGCCAGCAGCTTGGCCCGGCAGGGGGCGAACACCGGGGAGCTGTTTTTT.

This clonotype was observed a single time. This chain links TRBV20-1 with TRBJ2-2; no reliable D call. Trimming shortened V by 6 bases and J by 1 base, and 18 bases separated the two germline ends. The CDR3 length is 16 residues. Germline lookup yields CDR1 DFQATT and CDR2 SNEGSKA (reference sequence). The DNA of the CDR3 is TGCAGTGCCACTCGACTGACTTCGTTGAACACCGGGGAGCTGTTTTTT. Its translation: CSATRLTSLNTGELFF.

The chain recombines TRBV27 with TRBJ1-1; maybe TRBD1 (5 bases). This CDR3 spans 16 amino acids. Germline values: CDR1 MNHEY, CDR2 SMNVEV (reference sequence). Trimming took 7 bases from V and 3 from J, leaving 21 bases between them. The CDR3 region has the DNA TGTGCCAGCACCGTCACGTGGGGATTGGGGGACACTGAAGCTTTCTTT. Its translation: CASTVTWGLGDTEAFF.

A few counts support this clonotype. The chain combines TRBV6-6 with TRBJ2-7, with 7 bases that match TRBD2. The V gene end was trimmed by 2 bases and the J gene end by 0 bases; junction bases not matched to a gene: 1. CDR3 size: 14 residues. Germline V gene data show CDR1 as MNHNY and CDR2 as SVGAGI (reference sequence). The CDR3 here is CASSYERGSYEQYF. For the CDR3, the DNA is TGTGCCAGCAGTTACGAGCGGGGCTCCTACGAGCAGTACTTC.

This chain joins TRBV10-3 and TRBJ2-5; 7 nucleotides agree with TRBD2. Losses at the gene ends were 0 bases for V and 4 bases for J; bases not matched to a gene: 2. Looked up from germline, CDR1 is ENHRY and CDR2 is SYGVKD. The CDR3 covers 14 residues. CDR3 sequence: CAISESASGETQYF. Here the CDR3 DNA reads TGTGCCATCAGTGAGTCGGCTAGCGGAGAGACCCAGTACTTC.

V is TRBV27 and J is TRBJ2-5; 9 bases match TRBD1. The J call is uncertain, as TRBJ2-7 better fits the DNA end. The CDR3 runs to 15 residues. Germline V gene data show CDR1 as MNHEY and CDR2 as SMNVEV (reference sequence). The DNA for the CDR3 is TGTGCCAGCAGTTTCGGGGGACAGGGCCCCTACGAGCAGTACTTC. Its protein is CASSFGGQGPYEQYF.

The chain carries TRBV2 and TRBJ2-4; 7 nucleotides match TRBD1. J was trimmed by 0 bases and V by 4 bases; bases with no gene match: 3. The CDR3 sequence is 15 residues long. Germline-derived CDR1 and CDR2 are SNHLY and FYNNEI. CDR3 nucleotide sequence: TGTGCCAGCAGTGGGGACAGTTTAGCCAAAAACATTCAGTACTTC. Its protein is CASSGDSLAKNIQYF.

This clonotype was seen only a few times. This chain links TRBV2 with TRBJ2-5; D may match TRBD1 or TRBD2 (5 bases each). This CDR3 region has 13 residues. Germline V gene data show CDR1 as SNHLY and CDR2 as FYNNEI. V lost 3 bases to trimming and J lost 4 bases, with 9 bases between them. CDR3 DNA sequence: TGTGCCAGCAGTGATGAGGGGCGAGAGACCCAGTACTTC. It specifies CASSDEGRETQYF.

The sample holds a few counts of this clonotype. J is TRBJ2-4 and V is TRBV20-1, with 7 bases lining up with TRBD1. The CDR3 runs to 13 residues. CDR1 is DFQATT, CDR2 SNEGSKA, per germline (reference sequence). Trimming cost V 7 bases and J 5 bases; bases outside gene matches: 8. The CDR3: CSGSKGQENIQYF. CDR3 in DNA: TGCAGTGGGAGCAAAGGACAGGAAAACATTCAGTACTTC.